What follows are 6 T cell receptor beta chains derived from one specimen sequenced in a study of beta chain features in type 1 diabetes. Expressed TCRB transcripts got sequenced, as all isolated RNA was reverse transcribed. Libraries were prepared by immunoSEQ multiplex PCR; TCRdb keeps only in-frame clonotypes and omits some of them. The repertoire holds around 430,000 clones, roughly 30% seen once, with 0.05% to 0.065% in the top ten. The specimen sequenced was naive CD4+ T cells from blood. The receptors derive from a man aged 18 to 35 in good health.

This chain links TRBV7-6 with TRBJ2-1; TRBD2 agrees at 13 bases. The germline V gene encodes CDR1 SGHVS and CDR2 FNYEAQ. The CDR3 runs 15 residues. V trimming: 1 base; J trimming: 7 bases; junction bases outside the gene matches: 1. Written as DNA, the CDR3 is TGTGCCAGCAGCTTAGTGGGACTAGCGGGGAATGAGCAGTTCTTC. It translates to CASSLVGLAGNEQFF.

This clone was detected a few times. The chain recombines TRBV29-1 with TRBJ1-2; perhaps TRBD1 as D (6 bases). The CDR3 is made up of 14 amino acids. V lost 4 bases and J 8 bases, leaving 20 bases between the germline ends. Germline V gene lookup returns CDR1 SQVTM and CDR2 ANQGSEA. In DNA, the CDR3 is TGCAGCGTTGCCCCACGGGGGACACAGGACGGCTACACCTTC. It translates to CSVAPRGTQDGYTF.

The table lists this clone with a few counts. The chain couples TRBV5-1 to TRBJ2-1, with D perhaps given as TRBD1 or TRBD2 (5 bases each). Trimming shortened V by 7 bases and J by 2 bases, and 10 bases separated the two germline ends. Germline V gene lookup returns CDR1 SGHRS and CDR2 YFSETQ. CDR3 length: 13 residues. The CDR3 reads CASGEGTYNEQFF. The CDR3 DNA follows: TGCGCCAGCGGTGAGGGGACCTACAATGAGCAGTTCTTC. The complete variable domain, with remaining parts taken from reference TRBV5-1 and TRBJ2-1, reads KAGVTQTPRYLIKTRGQQVTLSCSPISGHRSVSWYQQTPGQGLQFLFEYFSETQRNKGNFPGRFSGRQFSNSRSEMNVSTLELGDSALYLCASGEGTYNEQFFGPGTRLTVL.

The chain's CDR3 is CAISAIQTTEAFF. In nucleotides, the CDR3 is TGTGCCATCAGCGCAATCCAGACAACTGAAGCTTTCTTT. V usage is TRBV10-3 and J usage is TRBJ1-1; D is uncertain. V gave up 6 bases and J gave up 5 bases, with 13 bases separating them. The length of the CDR3 is 13 residues. CDR1 is ENHRY and CDR2 is SYGVKD in the germline V gene.

The chain's CDR3 is CASSDPERRGYNEQFF. CDR3 sequence (DNA): TGTGCCAGCAGTGATCCCGAGAGGAGAGGGTACAATGAGCAGTTCTTC. The chain is built from TRBV25-1 and TRBJ2-1, with a weak D call TRBD2 (5 bases). The CDR3 extends over 16 amino acids. The V gene lost 3 bases and the J gene lost 4 bases, with 16 bases spanning the gap. Germline loops: CDR1 MGHDK, CDR2 SYGVNS.

DNA for the CDR3: TGTGCCTGGAGTGTGGTGCTAGCGGGAGCGGGCAACGAGCAGTACTTC. This sequence encodes CAWSVVLAGAGNEQYF. The chain employs TRBV30 and TRBJ2-7; 10 bases agree with TRBD2. Germline V gene data show CDR1 as GTSNPN and CDR2 as SVGIG (reference sequence). The ends lost 0 bases at V and 5 bases at J; junction bases unmatched: 10. CDR3 length equals 16 residues.